This T cell receptor (beta chain) emerged from a study of shared clonotypes between healthy human individuals. The donor population consisted of healthy HIV-negative adults with no recent acute infections or vaccinations. The germline V gene has CDR1 SGHDN and CDR2 FVKESK. The CDR3 is 14 residues long. Trimming took 0 bases from V and 2 from J, leaving 7 bases between them. The table came from immunoSEQ multiplex PCR; TCRdb's copy has only in-frame clones and leaves some out. In the table there are over a million clones, roughly 96% of which are singletons. This TCR was sampled from a man younger than 45 in good health. Material for sequencing was naive CD4+ T cells sorted from blood. Subset described: CD45RA+ positively selected. This chain links TRBV14 with TRBJ1-1; D call uncertain. In DNA, the CDR3 is TGTGCCAGCAGCCAAGATTACACTAACACTGAAGCTTTCTTT. Translating it yields CASSQDYTNTEAFF.